A single T cell receptor (beta chain) is shown here with its context. The second PCR ran roughly 6 to 12 cycles with a sample-barcoded 5' primer and J-beta primers. MiXCR, run by TCRdb on the 5' RACE reads, gives a single entry per CDR3 protein. The sample yields roughly 720,000 distinct CDR3 sequences, around half seen once. This sample was included in a study of blood T cells in healthy people across ages. The receptor's source is an older man in good health. Sequences were obtained from blood.

The CDR3 loop is CASSQVLGQGRETQYF. The DNA for the CDR3 is TGTGCCAGCAGCCAAGTATTGGGACAGGGACGAGAGACCCAGTACTTC. The chain links TRBV3-1 to TRBJ2-4, with 9 bases matching TRBD1. The J call is uncertain, as TRBJ2-5 better fits the DNA end. This CDR3 is built from 16 residues. In germline, CDR1 is LGHDT, CDR2 YNNKEL (reference sequence).